The T cell receptor (beta chain) described here comes from a study of PD-L1 blockade in urothelial cancer. Sample time point: peripheral blood 6 weeks after treatment start. For each patient, 1 to 8 samples were obtained, pretreatment and on-treatment. Clones were read by immunoSEQ multiplex PCR, and TCRdb kept only the in-frame ones, dropping some. The data contain approximately 38,000 clones, roughly 90% of them singletons. The sequence derives from a man aged 60 to 75 with urothelial cancer. Source: PBMCs, taken around atezolizumab (anti-PD-L1) treatment.

The CDR3 DNA sequence: TGTGCCAGCAGCTTAAGTATGGGAGGCGTTTCTGGAAACACCATATATTTT. This encodes CASSLSMGGVSGNTIYF. This chain joins TRBV7-6 and TRBJ1-3; D is undetermined. The CDR3 runs 17 residues. From germline, CDR1 is SGHVS and CDR2 FNYEAQ. Trimming took 2 bases from V and 1 from J, leaving 15 bases between them. The variable domain in full, with the rest retrieved from reference TRBV7-6 and TRBJ1-3, is GAGVSQSPRYKVTKRGQDVALRCDPISGHVSLYWYRQALGQGPEFLTYFNYEAQQDKSGLPNDRFSAERPEGSISTLTIQRTEQRDSAMYRCASSLSMGGVSGNTIYFGEGSWLTVV.